Only a few counts were recorded for the clone carrying this TCR beta chain. The antigen is undetermined. The data were taken from a study of cytomegalovirus exposure and HLA in healthy donors. The ends were cut back, 1 base at V and 5 bases at J, with 20 bases in the middle. CDR1 is LGHNA and CDR2 is YNFKEQ in the germline V gene. The CDR3 runs 17 residues. Overall study results and limits: Subsequent analysis showed first-cohort TCR clusters tending to co-occur in 95 to 150 validation repertoires.

The repertoire was sequenced with immunoSEQ multiplex PCR; TCRdb's copy has only in-frame clones and lacks some. The sample has over 100,000 clones; about 90% are singletons. This sequence was found in a man aged 30 to 39 in good health and CMV-seronegative. The J gene is TRBJ1-1, the V gene TRBV4-2, with D maybe TRBD1 (6 bases). Sequencing was carried out using PBMCs. This CDR3 reads CASSQVTSRQGMTEAFF. For the CDR3, the DNA is TGTGCCAGCAGCCAAGTTACATCTCGGCAGGGGATGACTGAAGCTTTCTTT.